The rows below give T cell receptor beta chains drawn from one sample of a study of vaccination and CD4 T cells after COVID-19. Each CDR3 protein is one row after TCRdb ran MiXCR on the PCR reads. The sample includes over 5,500 distinct CDR3 sequences, around 32% of them seen just once. Their antigens remain unidentified. The sequencing sample was made of CD4+ T cells from blood, cultured in vitro. The receptors come from a human donor in good health. CDR3s include the opening cysteine and the closing phenylalanine or tryptophan. Each record gives: D gene, J gene, CDR3 length, clone size, V gene, CDR3 protein, CDR3 DNA. D genes are given only for firm matches. Size is stated for part of the rows, as once, few or many counts, or as a class when the clone is expanded.

>.|TRBJ2-3|14|few|TRBV20-1
CSALKRRSTDTQYF
TGCAGTGCTTTAAAGCGGAGGAGTACAGATACGCAGTATTTT
>.|TRBJ2-7|14|few|TRBV4-3
CASSRKKGGHEQYF
TGCGCCAGCAGCCGGAAGAAGGGGGGACACGAGCAGTACTTC
>TRBD1|TRBJ2-5|15|.|TRBV6-1
CASSPLGTAEETQYF
TGTGCCAGCAGCCCTCTTGGGACAGCTGAAGAGACCCAGTACTTC
>.|TRBJ1-1|15|.|TRBV14
CASSQGGALNTEAFF
TGTGCCAGCAGCCAAGGAGGGGCCTTGAACACTGAAGCTTTCTTT
>.|TRBJ2-7|11|.|TRBV20-1
CSAPTGNEQYF
TGCAGTGCCCCAACGGGGAACGAGCAGTACTTC
>.|TRBJ2-1|17|.|TRBV27
CASSPGPKGGTYNEQFF
TGTGCCAGCAGTCCGGGTCCTAAAGGGGGAACCTACAATGAGCAGTTCTTC
>.|TRBJ2-1|14|.|TRBV20-1
CSARDLDFYNEQFF
TGCAGTGCTAGAGATCTGGATTTCTACAATGAGCAGTTCTTC
>.|TRBJ1-2|13|few|TRBV28
CASSLTVNYGYTF
TGTGCCAGCAGTCTGACAGTCAACTATGGCTACACCTTC
>.|TRBJ1-5|15|.|TRBV6-1
CASSEDLGMRQPQHF
TGTGCCAGCAGTGAAGATTTGGGGATGCGACAGCCCCAGCATTTT
>.|TRBJ1-2|13|medium-sized|TRBV20-1
CSARGYQGYGYTF
TGCAGTGCTAGAGGGTACCAGGGGTATGGCTACACCTTC
>TRBD2|TRBJ2-5|16|.|TRBV27
CASSPSPSGTQETQYF
TGTGCCAGCAGTCCTTCTCCTAGCGGAACCCAAGAGACCCAGTACTTC
>TRBD2|TRBJ2-2|19|.|TRBV27
CASSLKGLAGVRNTGELFF
TGTGCCAGCAGTCTAAAGGGACTAGCGGGAGTTCGAAACACCGGGGAGCTGTTTTTT
>TRBD2|TRBJ2-5|16|.|TRBV6-5
CASSYQLAGVQETQYF
TGTGCCAGCAGTTACCAACTAGCGGGGGTACAAGAGACCCAGTACTTC
>TRBD1|TRBJ1-6|16|.|TRBV2
CASRVRDRKQNRPLHF
TGTGCCAGCAGAGTAAGGGACAGGAAACAAAACAGGCCCCTCCACTTT
>TRBD2|TRBJ2-1|20|.|TRBV7-6
CASSFSLPPWVVSGTNEQFF
TGTGCCAGCAGCTTTTCTCTCCCTCCCTGGGTTGTTAGCGGGACCAATGAGCAGTTCTTC
>TRBD1|TRBJ2-6|17|few|TRBV7-2
CASSIRQGASGANVLTF
TGTGCCAGCAGCATTCGACAGGGGGCGAGCGGGGCCAACGTCCTGACTTTC
>TRBD2|TRBJ2-1|19|.|TRBV27
CASSPGLAGVRIGYNEQFF
TGTGCCAGCAGTCCGGGACTAGCGGGAGTTCGGATAGGCTACAATGAGCAGTTCTTC
>TRBD1|TRBJ1-5|18|.|TRBV7-9
CASSQDRGPFSSNQPQHF
TGTGCCAGCAGTCAGGACAGGGGCCCCTTCTCTAGCAATCAGCCCCAGCATTTT
>.|TRBJ2-4|12|.|TRBV20-1
CSARSFQNIQYF
TGCAGTGCTAGGTCTTTCCAAAACATTCAGTACTTC
>.|TRBJ2-1|12|.|TRBV10-3
CAIWGARDEQFF
TGTGCCATCTGGGGAGCGCGAGATGAGCAGTTCTTC
>TRBD1|TRBJ2-1|16|.|TRBV7-6
CASSSLGRTGNNEQFF
TGTGCTAGCAGCTCCTTGGGACGGACAGGGAACAATGAGCAGTTCTTC
>.|TRBJ1-2|15|.|TRBV28
CASSFLSAGLYGYTF
TGTGCCAGCAGTTTCTTATCGGCCGGACTCTATGGCTACACCTTC
>.|TRBJ2-7|11|.|TRBV10-3
CAISESGWQYF
TGTGCCATCAGTGAGTCAGGTTGGCAGTACTTC
>.|TRBJ1-1|14|.|TRBV5-4
CASSLSHSNTEAFF
TGTGCCAGCAGCTTGAGTCATTCGAACACTGAAGCTTTCTTT
>.|TRBJ2-5|13|few|TRBV30
CAWSVGYQETQYF
TGTGCCTGGAGTGTAGGGTACCAAGAGACCCAGTACTTC
>TRBD1|TRBJ1-2|14|.|TRBV19
CASSARRQGSGYTF
TGTGCCAGTAGTGCCCGGCGACAGGGTAGTGGCTACACCTTC
>.|TRBJ2-7|15|.|TRBV25-1
CASRIRDTGPYEQYF
TGTGCCAGCAGGATCCGGGACACCGGCCCCTACGAGCAGTACTTC
>TRBD1|TRBJ2-5|16|.|TRBV6-2/TRBV6-3
CASSSPGQGYQETQYF
TGTGCCAGCAGTTCCCCGGGACAGGGCTACCAAGAGACCCAGTACTTC
>TRBD2|TRBJ2-1|15|few|TRBV27
CASSLRLAGNNEQFF
TGTGCCAGCAGTTTAAGGCTAGCGGGAAACAATGAGCAGTTCTTC
>TRBD1|TRBJ1-5|15|.|TRBV30
CAWSATGDGNQPQHF
TGTGCCTGGAGTGCGACAGGGGATGGCAATCAGCCCCAGCATTTT
>.|TRBJ2-6|16|few|TRBV19
CASSIDLFSGANVLTF
TGTGCCAGTAGTATAGATCTATTCTCTGGGGCCAACGTCCTGACTTTC
>.|TRBJ1-1|13|few|TRBV11-3
CASSSRRNTEAFF
TGTGCCAGCAGCTCCCGGCGGAACACTGAAGCTTTCTTT
>TRBD2|TRBJ2-3|16|few|TRBV6-1
CASSLSGRASTDTQYF
TGTGCCAGCAGCCTTAGCGGGAGGGCCTCTACAGATACGCAGTATTTT
>.|TRBJ1-6|16|.|TRBV6-1
CASSDGRSSYNSPLHF
TGTGCCAGCAGTGACGGCCGGAGCTCCTATAATTCACCCCTCCACTTT
>TRBD2|TRBJ2-1|14|.|TRBV19
CASSTSGTPNEQFF
TGTGCCAGTAGTACTAGCGGGACCCCCAATGAGCAGTTCTTC
>.|TRBJ1-2|14|few|TRBV5-1
CASSLAIGNYGYTF
TGCGCCAGCAGCTTGGCCATCGGGAACTATGGCTACACCTTC
>TRBD2|TRBJ2-3|16|few|TRBV7-3
CASSLSRTSGADTQYF
TGTGCCAGCAGCTTAAGCCGGACTAGCGGTGCAGATACGCAGTATTTT
>.|TRBJ1-5|16|few|TRBV4-1
CASSQEWGVSNQPQHF
TGCGCCAGCAGCCAAGAATGGGGGGTTAGCAATCAGCCCCAGCATTTT
>TRBD2|TRBJ2-3|17|few|TRBV27
CASSLIPLAGWTDTQYF
TGTGCCAGCAGTTTAATCCCACTAGCGGGGTGGACAGATACGCAGTATTTT
>.|TRBJ1-2|14|medium-sized|TRBV6-1
CASSEGGRGYGYTF
TGTGCCAGCAGTGAAGGGGGCAGGGGCTATGGCTACACCTTC
>TRBD1|TRBJ1-2|13|few|TRBV6-2/TRBV6-3
CASSQRTGDGYTF
TGTGCCAGCAGTCAAAGGACAGGGGATGGCTACACCTTC
>.|TRBJ2-5|12|few|TRBV20-1
CSAKGRRETQYF
TGCAGTGCTAAGGGCCGGAGGGAGACCCAGTACTTC
>.|TRBJ2-5|15|few|TRBV5-8
CASSLGGDTQETQYF
TGTGCCAGCAGCTTGGGTGGCGATACTCAAGAGACCCAGTACTTC
>.|TRBJ2-1|17|.|TRBV6-1
CASSTRGRQGLRNEQFF
TGTGCCAGCAGCACCCGCGGGCGTCAGGGGCTTAGGAATGAGCAGTTCTTC
>.|TRBJ1-2|13|.|TRBV6-2/TRBV6-3
CASSSTEVGGYTF
TGTGCCAGCAGCTCAACGGAGGTCGGGGGCTACACCTTC
>TRBD2|TRBJ2-2|15|.|TRBV6-2/TRBV6-3
CASRLAGVRTGELFF
TGTGCCAGCAGGCTAGCGGGAGTGAGGACCGGGGAGCTGTTTTTT
>TRBD1|TRBJ2-3|16|few|TRBV6-2/TRBV6-3
CASSYSGTGFTDTQYF
TGTGCCAGCAGTTATTCCGGGACAGGTTTCACAGATACGCAGTATTTT
>.|TRBJ1-1|12|few|TRBV24-1
CATSDRGAEAFF
TGTGCCACCAGTGACCGGGGGGCTGAAGCTTTCTTT
>.|TRBJ1-2|13|few|TRBV20-1
CSATTEPIYGYTF
TGCAGTGCCACAACAGAGCCTATTTATGGCTACACCTTC
>.|TRBJ2-2|13|.|TRBV25-1
CASNGPGAGELFF
TGTGCCAGCAATGGGCCGGGTGCCGGGGAGCTGTTTTTT
>TRBD1|TRBJ2-5|14|few|TRBV11-2
CASSLVLAGGPQYF
TGTGCCAGCAGCTTAGTTTTGGCAGGGGGACCCCAGTACTTC
>.|TRBJ2-2|13|.|TRBV11-3
CASSLILAGELFF
TGTGCCAGCAGCTTGATACTCGCGGGGGAGCTGTTTTTT
>.|TRBJ2-7|13|once|TRBV6-2/TRBV6-3
CASRRSTAYEQYF
TGTGCCAGCAGGAGAAGTACGGCCTACGAGCAGTACTTC
>.|TRBJ2-7|14|few|TRBV27
CASSWGGSSYEQYF
TGTGCCAGCAGTTGGGGGGGCAGCTCCTACGAGCAGTACTTC
>TRBD2|TRBJ2-1|12|few|TRBV6-1
CASVAGRAEQFF
TGTGCCAGCGTAGCGGGTAGGGCTGAGCAGTTCTTC
>.|TRBJ2-2|14|few|TRBV6-2/TRBV6-3
CASSAGLNTGELFF
TGTGCCAGCAGCGCGGGACTTAACACCGGGGAGCTGTTTTTT
>.|TRBJ2-7|11|.|TRBV20-1
CSVSSPYEQYF
TGCAGTGTGAGCAGCCCCTACGAGCAGTACTTC
>.|TRBJ1-1|17|.|TRBV20-1
CSANKGGLVGGGTEAFF
TGCAGTGCGAACAAAGGGGGACTAGTTGGCGGAGGAACTGAAGCTTTCTTT
>TRBD2|TRBJ2-1|15|.|TRBV28
CASSERTSGRNEQFF
TGTGCCAGCAGTGAAAGGACTAGCGGGAGGAATGAGCAGTTCTTC